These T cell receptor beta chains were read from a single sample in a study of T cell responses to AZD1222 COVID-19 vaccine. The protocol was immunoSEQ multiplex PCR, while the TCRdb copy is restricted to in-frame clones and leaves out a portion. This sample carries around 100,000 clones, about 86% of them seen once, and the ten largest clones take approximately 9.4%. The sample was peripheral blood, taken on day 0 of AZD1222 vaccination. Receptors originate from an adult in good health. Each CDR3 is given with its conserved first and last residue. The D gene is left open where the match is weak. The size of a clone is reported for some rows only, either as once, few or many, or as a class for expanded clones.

CDR3nt: TGTGCCAGCAGCTCCGGGAGTGGGACTGGAAACACCATATATTTT; CDR3aa: CASSSGSGTGNTIYF; j_gene: TRBJ1-3; d_gene: NA; v_gene: TRBV5-4; abundance: NA
CDR3nt: TGTGCCAGCTCCCCCGATCGAGGGGTCCGCTATGGCTACACCTTC; CDR3aa: CASSPDRGVRYGYTF; j_gene: TRBJ1-2; d_gene: NA; v_gene: TRBV18; abundance: NA
CDR3nt: TGTGCGACCAGGAGTAGGACAGGGAAGCCCCAGCATTTT; CDR3aa: CATRSRTGKPQHF; j_gene: TRBJ1-5; d_gene: TRBD1; v_gene: TRBV6-5; abundance: NA
CDR3nt: TGTGCCAGCAGTTACTCGACAGATTACAATGAGCAGTTCTTC; CDR3aa: CASSYSTDYNEQFF; j_gene: TRBJ2-1; d_gene: NA; v_gene: TRBV6-2/TRBV6-3; abundance: NA
CDR3nt: TGTGCCAGCACCGAATCGGCTTCGAGCTACACCTTC; CDR3aa: CASTESASSYTF; j_gene: TRBJ1-2; d_gene: NA; v_gene: TRBV7-9; abundance: NA
CDR3nt: TGTGCCAGCAGTGAAGCGGGGGGGCCCTACAATGAGCAGTTCTTC; CDR3aa: CASSEAGGPYNEQFF; j_gene: TRBJ2-1; d_gene: NA; v_gene: TRBV2; abundance: NA
CDR3nt: TGTGCCAGCGACCCGACAGGGACAAAACTGTTTTTT; CDR3aa: CASDPTGTKLFF; j_gene: TRBJ1-4; d_gene: TRBD1; v_gene: TRBV2; abundance: NA
CDR3nt: TGTGCCAGCCACCCGGCGACCGGTAACGAGCAGTACTTC; CDR3aa: CASHPATGNEQYF; j_gene: TRBJ2-7; d_gene: NA; v_gene: TRBV2; abundance: NA
CDR3nt: TGTGCCAGCAGGCTGGACAGGGGGAGCACAGATACGCAGTATTTT; CDR3aa: CASRLDRGSTDTQYF; j_gene: TRBJ2-3; d_gene: TRBD1; v_gene: TRBV5-4; abundance: once
CDR3nt: TGTGCCAGCAGTTTATCGGGGGGGCTGGGGGATGAGCAGTTCTTC; CDR3aa: CASSLSGGLGDEQFF; j_gene: TRBJ2-1; d_gene: NA; v_gene: TRBV27; abundance: NA
CDR3nt: TGTGCCAGCAGCCCCTGGGGTAGCGGGAGCGGAGAGACCCAGTACTTC; CDR3aa: CASSPWGSGSGETQYF; j_gene: TRBJ2-5; d_gene: TRBD2; v_gene: TRBV7-6; abundance: NA
CDR3nt: TGTGCCAGCAGCTCCGGACAGGGTCGTCGGACTGAAGCTTTCTTT; CDR3aa: CASSSGQGRRTEAFF; j_gene: TRBJ1-1; d_gene: TRBD1; v_gene: TRBV4-2; abundance: few
CDR3nt: TGTGCCAGCGGGAAGACAGGGATAACCTACGAGCAGTACTTC; CDR3aa: CASGKTGITYEQYF; j_gene: TRBJ2-7; d_gene: TRBD1; v_gene: TRBV6-5; abundance: NA
CDR3nt: TGTGCCAGCAGTGAAGTGAGAAACATTTATGGCTACACCTTC; CDR3aa: CASSEVRNIYGYTF; j_gene: TRBJ1-2; d_gene: NA; v_gene: TRBV2; abundance: NA
CDR3nt: TGTGCCAGTAGTCGGGAGGGGAACTACAATGAGCAGTTCTTC; CDR3aa: CASSREGNYNEQFF; j_gene: TRBJ2-1; d_gene: TRBD2; v_gene: TRBV19; abundance: NA
CDR3nt: TGCGCCAGCAGCCAAGACCCCAGGGATGAGCAGTACTTC; CDR3aa: CASSQDPRDEQYF; j_gene: TRBJ2-7; d_gene: NA; v_gene: TRBV4-1; abundance: once
CDR3nt: TGTGCCAGCACCCGACCTCCGGGGCATGGCTACACCTTC; CDR3aa: CASTRPPGHGYTF; j_gene: TRBJ1-2; d_gene: NA; v_gene: TRBV2; abundance: many
CDR3nt: TGTGCCAGCAGCACAACAGGGGGCGCGGGAGAGACCCAGTACTTC; CDR3aa: CASSTTGGAGETQYF; j_gene: TRBJ2-5; d_gene: TRBD1; v_gene: TRBV7-3; abundance: once
CDR3nt: TGTGCCAGCAGTTTAGGGGGGAACATTCAGTACTTC; CDR3aa: CASSLGGNIQYF; j_gene: TRBJ2-4; d_gene: NA; v_gene: TRBV28; abundance: NA
CDR3nt: TGTGCCAGCAGCTTAGGGATCGGCGGGCGGACCTACGAGCAGTACTTC; CDR3aa: CASSLGIGGRTYEQYF; j_gene: TRBJ2-7; d_gene: NA; v_gene: TRBV7-8; abundance: NA
CDR3nt: TGTGCCAGCAGTTTTTCGGGGACAGTCTTTGAAAAACTGTTTTTT; CDR3aa: CASSFSGTVFEKLFF; j_gene: TRBJ1-4; d_gene: TRBD1; v_gene: TRBV28; abundance: NA
CDR3nt: TGTGCCAGCAGGGGGGAGGAAGGGGGCGGCTATGGCTACACCTTC; CDR3aa: CASRGEEGGGYGYTF; j_gene: TRBJ1-2; d_gene: TRBD1; v_gene: TRBV6-5; abundance: NA
CDR3nt: TGTGCCAGCAGTTCGGGAGAACCTGGACAGGACTATAGCACAGATACGCAGTATTTT; CDR3aa: CASSSGEPGQDYSTDTQYF; j_gene: TRBJ2-3; d_gene: NA; v_gene: TRBV27; abundance: NA
CDR3nt: TGTGCCATCAGTGAGGCAGGCAGGAGCCCTAGCGGGAGGGGGGCCGGGGAGCTGTTTTTT; CDR3aa: CAISEAGRSPSGRGAGELFF; j_gene: TRBJ2-2; d_gene: TRBD2; v_gene: TRBV10-3; abundance: NA
CDR3nt: TGTGCCAGCAGCCGAACAGGGAACACTGAAGCTTTCTTT; CDR3aa: CASSRTGNTEAFF; j_gene: TRBJ1-1; d_gene: NA; v_gene: TRBV12-3/TRBV12-4; abundance: NA
CDR3nt: TGTGCCAGCAGTGAGGGTGGAAACACCATATATTTT; CDR3aa: CASSEGGNTIYF; j_gene: TRBJ1-3; d_gene: NA; v_gene: TRBV2; abundance: NA
CDR3nt: TGTGCCAGCAGCTTTAGGCCCCTTGAAGCTTTCTTT; CDR3aa: CASSFRPLEAFF; j_gene: TRBJ1-1; d_gene: NA; v_gene: TRBV7-9; abundance: NA
CDR3nt: TGTGCCAGCAGCTTCGGCAGGGGTTCACCCCTCCACTTT; CDR3aa: CASSFGRGSPLHF; j_gene: TRBJ1-6; d_gene: NA; v_gene: TRBV7-9; abundance: NA
CDR3nt: TGTGCCAGCCATCCACAAGGAAACACCATATATTTT; CDR3aa: CASHPQGNTIYF; j_gene: TRBJ1-3; d_gene: NA; v_gene: TRBV19; abundance: NA
CDR3nt: TGTGCCTGGAGTGTACTGACAGCGCCCCAGCATTTT; CDR3aa: CAWSVLTAPQHF; j_gene: TRBJ1-5; d_gene: NA; v_gene: TRBV30; abundance: NA
CDR3nt: TGTGCCAGCAGTTCAGGGGACTCCTACGAGCAGTACTTC; CDR3aa: CASSSGDSYEQYF; j_gene: TRBJ2-7; d_gene: NA; v_gene: TRBV27; abundance: NA
CDR3nt: TGTGCCAGCTCACCACGGGGGGCCTTATACAATGAGCAGTTCTTC; CDR3aa: CASSPRGALYNEQFF; j_gene: TRBJ2-1; d_gene: NA; v_gene: TRBV18; abundance: NA
CDR3nt: TGTGCCAGCAGCGTCTTCACTAGCGGGGGCCCTTACGAGCAGTACTTC; CDR3aa: CASSVFTSGGPYEQYF; j_gene: TRBJ2-7; d_gene: TRBD2; v_gene: TRBV9; abundance: NA
CDR3nt: TGCAGCGTTACGACAGTCTCTGGAAACACCATATATTTT; CDR3aa: CSVTTVSGNTIYF; j_gene: TRBJ1-3; d_gene: NA; v_gene: TRBV29-1; abundance: NA
CDR3nt: TGTGCCAGCAGCCCGACCCCCTGGGGCACACAGCCCCAGCATTTT; CDR3aa: CASSPTPWGTQPQHF; j_gene: TRBJ1-5; d_gene: NA; v_gene: TRBV7-9; abundance: NA
CDR3nt: TGTGCCAGCAGTTTAGGCGGGGGAACTGGGGAAAAACTGTTTTTT; CDR3aa: CASSLGGGTGEKLFF; j_gene: TRBJ1-4; d_gene: NA; v_gene: TRBV28; abundance: NA
CDR3nt: TGTGCCAGCAGCCCGACGACAGGGCTAGCTTTCTTT; CDR3aa: CASSPTTGLAFF; j_gene: TRBJ1-1; d_gene: TRBD1; v_gene: TRBV3-1/TRBV3-2; abundance: NA
CDR3nt: TGTGCCAGCAGCTTCGCAGGGATTGAGACCCAGTACTTC; CDR3aa: CASSFAGIETQYF; j_gene: TRBJ2-5; d_gene: NA; v_gene: TRBV5-8; abundance: NA
CDR3nt: TGCGCCCCCTCAGTAACCTCAAGAAACGGGTACGAGCAGTACTTC; CDR3aa: CAPSVTSRNGYEQYF; j_gene: TRBJ2-7; d_gene: NA; v_gene: TRBV5-1; abundance: NA
CDR3nt: TGTGCCAGCAGCTCGACCAGGGATACTGTGAACACTGAAGCTTTCTTT; CDR3aa: CASSSTRDTVNTEAFF; j_gene: TRBJ1-1; d_gene: NA; v_gene: TRBV11-2; abundance: NA
CDR3nt: TGTGCCAGCAGCTTCCAATTAAATAGGGGGGCTACGCAGTATTTT; CDR3aa: CASSFQLNRGATQYF; j_gene: TRBJ2-3; d_gene: NA; v_gene: TRBV11-2; abundance: once
CDR3nt: TGTGCCAGCAGCGGGCCGGACAGGGAAGTCGGAGGCTACACCTTC; CDR3aa: CASSGPDREVGGYTF; j_gene: TRBJ1-2; d_gene: TRBD1; v_gene: TRBV4-2; abundance: NA
CDR3nt: TGTGCCAGCAGCTTCCACGGACCTAATGAAAAACTGTTTTTT; CDR3aa: CASSFHGPNEKLFF; j_gene: TRBJ1-4; d_gene: NA; v_gene: TRBV7-8; abundance: NA
CDR3nt: TGTGCCATCAGTAGACAGGGGGGATCTAACTATGGCTACACCTTC; CDR3aa: CAISRQGGSNYGYTF; j_gene: TRBJ1-2; d_gene: TRBD1; v_gene: TRBV10-3; abundance: NA
CDR3nt: TGTGCCAGCAGCGCCCCAGGGTTCTCTGGAAACACCATATATTTT; CDR3aa: CASSAPGFSGNTIYF; j_gene: TRBJ1-3; d_gene: NA; v_gene: TRBV21-1; abundance: NA
CDR3nt: TGTGCCAGCAGCTTGACACAACCCTCTGGAAACACCATATATTTT; CDR3aa: CASSLTQPSGNTIYF; j_gene: TRBJ1-3; d_gene: NA; v_gene: TRBV7-9; abundance: once
CDR3nt: TGTGCCAGCATTTCGGCCGGGACAGGGTTAACAGATACGCAGTATTTT; CDR3aa: CASISAGTGLTDTQYF; j_gene: TRBJ2-3; d_gene: TRBD1; v_gene: TRBV28; abundance: once
CDR3nt: TGTGCCAGCAGTCACGAGGGGATGTCCTACGAGCAGTACTTC; CDR3aa: CASSHEGMSYEQYF; j_gene: TRBJ2-7; d_gene: NA; v_gene: TRBV11-2; abundance: NA